This TCR beta chain was sequenced during a study of cytomegalovirus exposure and HLA in healthy donors. For the study at large: The use of the same platform for the 100 to 150 validation repertoires and the 550 to 850 first-cohort repertoires was reported by a later analysis.

The assay was immunoSEQ multiplex PCR, and TCRdb's table has in-frame clones only and misses some. The sample yields some 200,000 clones, 75% to 95% seen once. Study results and limitations: The study listed under 200 cytomegalovirus-associated TCR beta chains.

Only one count was recorded for this clone. Antigen unknown. The CDR3 consists of 17 residues. In germline, CDR1 is MNHEY, CDR2 SMNVEV (reference sequence). The V and J ends lost 3 bases and 3 bases, in that order; junction bases with no gene match: 10. This rearrangement joins TRBV27 to TRBJ2-3, with 9 nucleotides matching TRBD1. This receptor was identified in a woman under 30 in good health and CMV-seronegative. The specimen sequenced was PBMCs. The CDR3 nucleotides are TGTGCCAGCAGTTTCTCATACGGGACAGGGAGGACAGATACGCAGTATTTT. It is translated as CASSFSYGTGRTDTQYF.